These 13 T cell receptor beta chains share one sample of origin, sequenced in a study of monozygotic twins with inflammatory bowel disease. Using the 5' RACE reads, TCRdb records one entry per CDR3 protein without DNA. There are approximately 390,000 distinct CDR3 sequences in the sample, with 2% to 3% held by the top ten. The sample taken for sequencing was blood. These receptors were collected from a human donor with ulcerative colitis or Crohn's disease, or a healthy co-twin of an affected twin (not recorded which).

The V gene is TRBV5-1, the J gene TRBJ2-3; TCRdb's D gene call, TRBD2, goes unchecked for lack of DNA. The CDR3 runs 17 residues. From germline, CDR1 is SGHRS and CDR2 YFSETQ. CDR3 in amino acids: CASSAQRSGTSGGAQYF. Full variable domain (remainder filled in from reference TRBV5-1 and TRBJ2-3): KAGVTQTPRYLIKTRGQQVTLSCSPISGHRSVSWYQQTPGQGLQFLFEYFSETQRNKGNFPGRFSGRQFSNSRSEMNVSTLELGDSALYLCASSAQRSGTSGGAQYFGPGTRLTVL.

V gene TRBV11-2 combines with J gene TRBJ2-5; TCRdb outputs TRBD1, but without DNA this stays unchecked. CDR3 length: 15 residues. CDR1 is SGHAT, CDR2 FQNNGV, per germline. CDR3 sequence reads: CASSSSRLRGETQYF.

This chain joins TRBV7-6 and TRBJ2-5. CDR1 and CDR2 from the germline V gene are SGHVS and FNYEAQ. This CDR3 spans 14 amino acids. The CDR3 region is CASSLEWSWETQYF.

The chain carries TRBV9 and TRBJ1-2; the TCRdb D gene call, TRBD1, has no DNA to confirm it. Germline values: CDR1 SGDLS, CDR2 YYNGEE. This CDR3 region has 14 residues. This CDR3 is CASSVDWDNYGYTF.

The chain has TRBV4-1 and TRBJ2-7. Germline V gene data show CDR1 as MGHRA and CDR2 as YSYEKL. The CDR3 length is 11 residues. CDR3 residues: CASSQYGEQYF.

The genes are TRBV18 and TRBJ2-1; TCRdb picks TRBD2, but there is no DNA to check that call. The CDR3 extends over 13 amino acids. The V gene's germline CDR1 is KGHSH and CDR2 LQKENI. CDR3 sequence reads: CASSPRPLARAFF.

The V gene is TRBV6-1, the J gene TRBJ2-3; TCRdb lists TRBD1, though no DNA is available to test this call. CDR1 and CDR2 (germline): MNHNS, SASEGT. This CDR3 spans 15 amino acids. CDR3 protein: CASSDTGLNTDTQYF.

The chain joins TRBV20-1 to TRBJ2-7; TCRdb picks TRBD2, but there is no DNA to check that call. The CDR3 has 13 residues. Germline values: CDR1 DFQATT, CDR2 SNEGSKA (reference sequence). CDR3 in amino acids: CSARVAGLYEQYF.

The chain is built from TRBV12-3 or TRBV12-4 and TRBJ1-5; checking the TCRdb D call of TRBD1 is not possible without DNA. The CDR3 length is 14 residues. The CDR3 is CASSHTGDHQPQHF.

The rearrangement uses TRBV27 and TRBJ1-1; checking the TCRdb D call of TRBD1 is not possible without DNA. Germline V CDR1 and CDR2: MNHEY, SMNVEV (reference sequence). The CDR3 extends over 14 amino acids. The CDR3 loop reads CASSLESTGREAFF.

The V call is TRBV28, the J call TRBJ2-3. CDR3 length: 12 amino acids. Germline-derived CDR1 and CDR2 are MDHEN and SYDVKM. The CDR3 sequence: CASRDVGDTQYF.

The chain couples TRBV20-1 to TRBJ2-1; TCRdb designates TRBD1, a call that cannot be tested without DNA. This CDR3 has 14 amino acids. Germline lookup yields CDR1 DFQATT and CDR2 SNEGSKA (reference sequence). This chain's CDR3 is CSAREGEGYNEQFF.

The chain recombines TRBV11-2 with TRBJ2-1; the D gene TCRdb calls, TRBD2, cannot be checked with no DNA. Germline V CDR1 and CDR2: SGHAT, FQNNGV. This CDR3 comprises 15 residues. The CDR3 sequence: CASSPGLHPYNEQFF.